Following are 26 T cell receptor beta chains from one sample sequenced in a study of technical replicates of blood from several donors. The assay was immunoSEQ multiplex PCR, and TCRdb's table has in-frame clones only and misses some. This sample carries just over 70,000 clones, 85% to 95% of them seen once, and the ten largest clones take about 0.4%. The specimen sequenced was T cells isolated from PBMCs. The receptors were gathered from a human donor in good health.

The gene calls are TRBV6-6 and TRBJ2-7, with D possibly TRBD2 on 5 matching bases. V was clipped by 8 bases and J by 4 bases, with 12 bases between them. The CDR3 loop spans 12 amino acids. Germline V lookup: CDR1 MNHNY, CDR2 SVGAGI (reference sequence). The DNA of the CDR3 is TGTGCCAGCTTAGCGTCCGGATACGAGCAGTACTTC. Translation: CASLASGYEQYF.

This chain uses TRBV30 with TRBJ2-3, with 7 bases that match TRBD2. The CDR3 covers 15 residues. CDR1 is GTSNPN and CDR2 is SVGIG in the germline V gene (reference sequence). V shed 7 bases, J shed 2 bases, and the junction held 12 bases outside the gene matches. The CDR3 region is CASEEQRGTTDTQYF. CDR3 DNA sequence: TGTGCCTCCGAGGAGCAGCGGGGAACCACAGATACGCAGTATTTT.

The chain is built from TRBV11-2 and TRBJ1-1; D call uncertain. This CDR3 contains 13 residues. Germline V lookup: CDR1 SGHAT, CDR2 FQNNGV. V lost 1 base, J lost 0 bases, and 3 bases lay in between. The DNA for the CDR3 is TGTGCCAGCAGCTTAGTAGTGAACACTGAAGCTTTCTTT. This gives the protein CASSLVVNTEAFF.

The J gene is TRBJ1-1, the V gene TRBV4-1; D possibly corresponds to TRBD1 (6 bases). V was pared by 6 bases and J by 6 bases, with 14 bases between. The CDR3 totals 13 residues. The germline V gene encodes CDR1 MGHRA and CDR2 YSYEKL. This CDR3 is CASRQGYLAEAFF. As DNA, the CDR3 is TGCGCCAGCAGACAGGGATACTTAGCTGAAGCTTTCTTT.

The chain recombines TRBV6-1 with TRBJ1-3; TRBD1 is a possible D gene (5 bases). The germline V gene has CDR1 MNHNS and CDR2 SASEGT. This CDR3 has 14 residues. Trimming removed 6 bases at V and 6 bases at J, with 15 bases between. The CDR3 DNA reads TGTGCCAGCAGGACTGACAGAGCGTCAAACACCATATATTTT. It specifies CASRTDRASNTIYF.

The V gene is TRBV5-1, the J gene TRBJ1-4; no firm D call. Germline V gene data show CDR1 as SGHRS and CDR2 as YFSETQ. V lost 3 bases, J lost 5 bases, and 11 bases lay in between. There are 14 residues in the CDR3. DNA of the CDR3: TGCGCCAGCAGCTCATTCGGGTCGAATGAAAAACTGTTTTTT. This codes for CASSSFGSNEKLFF.

The chain is built from TRBV7-3 and TRBJ1-2; TRBD1 matches 9 bases. V was pared by 6 bases and J by 8 bases, with 7 bases of the junction left unmatched. The CDR3 is 13 residues long. The germline CDR1 and CDR2 sequences are SGHTA and FQGTGA. CDR3: CASSWGTGKGYTF. The DNA of the CDR3 is TGTGCCAGCAGTTGGGGGACAGGGAAAGGCTACACCTTC.

This chain connects TRBV9 to TRBJ2-1, with 8 nucleotides matching TRBD2. V gave up 4 bases and J gave up 0 bases; unmatched junction bases: 3. The germline gives CDR1 SGDLS, CDR2 YYNGEE. This CDR3 region has 15 residues. In DNA form, the CDR3 reads TGTGCCAGCAGCAAAAGCGGGAGCTCCTACAATGAGCAGTTCTTC. Translating it yields CASSKSGSSYNEQFF.

The genes are TRBV14 and TRBJ2-1, with 8 nucleotides matching TRBD1. CDR3 length: 16 residues. Germline V gives CDR1 SGHDN, CDR2 FVKESK. Trimming took 1 base from V and 3 from J; bases not matched to a gene: 5. CDR3 protein: CASSQAGGPVYNEQFF. Here the CDR3 DNA reads TGTGCCAGCAGCCAAGCAGGGGGCCCCGTCTACAATGAGCAGTTCTTC.

V and J are TRBV9 and TRBJ2-1; 16 nucleotides agree with TRBD2. The germline CDR1 and CDR2 sequences are SGDLS and YYNGEE. V shed 4 bases, J shed 7 bases, and the junction held 5 bases outside the gene matches. The CDR3 runs to 16 residues. The CDR3 DNA sequence: TGTGCCAGCAGCTCTGGGACTAGCGGGAGGGCGAATGAGCAGTTCTTC. Translation: CASSSGTSGRANEQFF. The full variable domain, its missing parts supplied by reference TRBV9 and TRBJ2-1, is DSGVTQTPKHLITATGQRVTLRCSPRSGDLSVYWYQQSLDQGLQFLIQYYNGEERAKGNILERFSAQQFPDLHSELNLSSLELGDSALYFCASSSGTSGRANEQFFGPGTRLTVL.

V usage is TRBV6-5 and J usage is TRBJ2-7, with TRBD2 as a possible D gene (5 bases). The V gene lost 6 bases and the J gene lost 7 bases, with 13 bases spanning the gap. In germline, CDR1 is MNHEY, CDR2 SVGAGI. CDR3 size: 12 residues. The CDR3, as DNA: TGTGCCAGCAGCAGGACTGGAAGAGAGCAGTACTTC. This gives the protein CASSRTGREQYF.

The rearrangement links TRBV27 to TRBJ2-7; 11 nucleotides match TRBD1. The CDR3 sequence is 17 residues long. Germline V gene lookup returns CDR1 MNHEY and CDR2 SMNVEV (reference sequence). The V segment lost 6 bases and the J segment 5 bases; nucleotides outside the gene matches: 15. In DNA, the CDR3 is TGTGCCAGCAGAAAGATCCTCAGGGACAGGGGGAAAAACGAGCAGTACTTC. This encodes CASRKILRDRGKNEQYF.

This chain links TRBV12-5 with TRBJ1-1; no clear D gene. The CDR3 covers 13 residues. Germline assignment: CDR1 LGHNT and CDR2 FRNRAP. The V end lost 6 bases, the J end lost 1 base, and 9 bases lay between the germline ends. The CDR3 nucleotides read TGTGCTAGTGGGTTAGAGGCGAACACTGAAGCTTTCTTT. It codes for CASGLEANTEAFF.

Comments on this clone: A read error may produce the germline difference seen at one junction end. The chain recombines TRBV19 with TRBJ1-2; D may be TRBD1 (6 bases). The V gene's germline CDR1 is LNHDA and CDR2 SQIVND (reference sequence). There are 13 residues in the CDR3. In nucleotides, the CDR3 is TGTGCCAGTAATGTGCAGGGGTCCCCCCTCACACTCTTC. It codes for CASNVQGSPLTLF.

The genes are TRBV5-6 and TRBJ1-1; D might be TRBD1 (5 bases). The CDR3 consists of 14 residues. Trimming cost V 4 bases and J 1 base, with 11 bases left between them. Germline loops: CDR1 SGHDT, CDR2 YYEEEE. CDR3 amino acids: CASSPGWPNTEAFF. As DNA, the CDR3 is TGTGCCAGCAGCCCAGGGTGGCCGAACACTGAAGCTTTCTTT.

This clone was picked up one time. The chain uses TRBV29-1 and TRBJ2-7, with TRBD1 identical over 7 bases. The CDR3 has 13 amino acids. Germline V lookup: CDR1 SQVTM, CDR2 ANQGSEA. The V segment lost 6 bases and the J segment 2 bases; nucleotides outside the gene matches: 7. This CDR3 is CSVAGTAPYEQYF. The CDR3 DNA follows: TGCAGCGTAGCCGGGACAGCACCCTACGAGCAGTACTTC.

The rearrangement uses TRBV10-3 and TRBJ2-5; D may be TRBD1 (5 bases). The V and J ends lost 6 bases and 2 bases respectively, with 10 bases between them. This CDR3 region has 13 residues. From germline, CDR1 is ENHRY and CDR2 SYGVKD. The CDR3 reads CAIRDMAQETQYF. In DNA form, the CDR3 reads TGTGCCATCAGGGACATGGCTCAAGAGACCCAGTACTTC.

The V call is TRBV7-3, the J call TRBJ2-1; 8 positions agree with TRBD1. The germline V gene has CDR1 SGHTA and CDR2 FQGTGA. The CDR3 consists of 13 residues. The trim removed 5 bases at V and 6 bases at J, leaving 3 bases unmatched. Written as DNA, the CDR3 is TGTGCCAGCAGCCCGGGACAGGTCAATGAGCAGTTCTTC. Translation gives CASSPGQVNEQFF.

Written as DNA, the CDR3 is TGTGCCAGCAGCTTATTAAGATCTACTTCCCACGAGCAGTACTTC. Translating it yields CASSLLRSTSHEQYF. The V and J genes are TRBV11-2 and TRBJ2-7; D uncertain. Germline assignment: CDR1 SGHAT and CDR2 FQNNGV. The CDR3 spans 15 residues. Trimming took off 2 bases at V and 5 bases at J, with 16 bases between the two ends.

This chain joins TRBV30 and TRBJ2-7; 7 bases align to TRBD2. V shed 5 bases and J 6 bases; nucleotides not matched to a gene: 10. The CDR3 loop spans 13 amino acids. The germline CDR1 and CDR2 sequences are GTSNPN and SVGIG (reference sequence). The CDR3 DNA sequence: TGTGCCTGGGGCGGGAGCCCCACGTCCGAGCAGTACTTC. It encodes CAWGGSPTSEQYF.

The chain recombines TRBV2 with TRBJ1-2, with 8 positions matching TRBD1. CDR3 length: 14 amino acids. Germline CDR1 SNHLY, CDR2 FYNNEI. V dropped 6 bases and J dropped 4; count of bases not matched to a gene: 7. The DNA of the CDR3 is TGTGCCAGCAGCCTTGGACAGGGTGGCTATGGCTACACCTTC. It yields the protein CASSLGQGGYGYTF. Full variable domain (missing parts from reference TRBV2 and TRBJ1-2): EPEVTQTPSHQVTQMGQEVILRCVPISNHLYFYWYRQILGQKVEFLVSFYNNEISEKSEIFDDQFSVERPDGSNFTLKIRSTKLEDSAMYFCASSLGQGGYGYTFGSGTRLTVV.

This clone was recorded a few times. J is TRBJ1-1 and V is TRBV9; the D gene is possibly TRBD1 (6 bases). V was trimmed by 4 bases and J by 5 bases, leaving 18 bases between them. In germline, CDR1 is SGDLS, CDR2 YYNGEE. This CDR3 contains 15 residues. The CDR3 sequence: CASSPGGGGGTEAFF. The DNA of the CDR3 is TGTGCCAGCAGCCCAGGCGGGGGGGGCGGGACTGAAGCTTTCTTT.

V and J are TRBV11-2 and TRBJ2-2; 7 bases align to TRBD2. The J segment lost 1 base and the V segment lost 5 bases, leaving 4 bases of the junction unmatched. CDR3 length: 15 amino acids. CDR1 is SGHAT and CDR2 is FQNNGV in the germline V gene. The CDR3 loop is CASSPSGRNTGELFF. CDR3 DNA: TGTGCCAGCAGCCCTAGCGGAAGGAACACCGGGGAGCTGTTTTTT.

The chain carries TRBV5-1 and TRBJ1-5, with D tentatively TRBD1 (6 bases). Trimming removed 1 base from V and 2 bases from J, with 16 bases in between. The germline CDR1 and CDR2 sequences are SGHRS and YFSETQ. The CDR3 extends over 17 amino acids. The CDR3 here is CASSLFLGAWGNQPQHF. The DNA for the CDR3 is TGCGCCAGCAGCTTGTTTTTGGGGGCTTGGGGCAATCAGCCCCAGCATTTT.

The chain combines TRBV11-3 with TRBJ2-3; no clear D. Trimming left V 0 bases short and J 0 bases short, with 4 bases between. This CDR3 has 14 amino acids. Germline CDR1 reads SGHNT; CDR2 reads YENEEA. The CDR3 sequence is CASSLDPSTDTQYF. CDR3 sequence (DNA): TGTGCCAGCAGCTTAGATCCAAGCACAGATACGCAGTATTTT.

The chain employs TRBV7-8 and TRBJ1-4; perhaps TRBD1 as D (6 bases). The CDR3 is 15 amino acids. Trimming left V 3 bases short and J 4 bases short, with 12 bases between. Germline V CDR1 and CDR2: SGHVS, FQNEAQ. CDR3 bases: TGTGCCAGCAGCTTCAGGGGATTGCTTAATGAAAAACTGTTTTTT. Translation: CASSFRGLLNEKLFF.